Reported below is one T cell receptor (beta chain). The antigen is unknown. These data belong to a study of response to subunit inactivated influenza vaccine. Study observations and caveats: The study's authors posited that every seasonal influenza vaccination enlists few new T cells.

The CDR3 is 18 amino acids. V was pared by 5 bases and J by 3 bases, with 12 bases of the junction left unmatched. The germline gives CDR1 SGHAT, CDR2 FQDESV (reference sequence). TCRdb re-called the RT-PCR reads through MiXCR, storing one row per CDR3 protein. The sample includes 500,000 to 600,000 distinct CDR3 sequences, around 15% of them seen just once. The sample was PBMCs from blood, taken 11 to 12 days after vaccination. J is TRBJ2-5 and V is TRBV11-1, with 13 bases that match TRBD2. The clonotype comes from a man between 45 and 60 years old who received an inactivated influenza vaccine. CDR3 in DNA: TGTGCCAGCAGCCCCACGCTGGGACTAGCGGGGTACAAAGAGACCCAGTACTTC. Its protein product is CASSPTLGLAGYKETQYF.